The 20 T cell receptor beta chains given below trace back to one sample, sequenced in a study of cytomegalovirus exposure and HLA in healthy donors. In the PCR, 60 Vbeta and 13 Jbeta primers were used. Clones were read by immunoSEQ multiplex PCR, and TCRdb kept only the in-frame ones, dropping some. The sample carries 63,000 or so clones, roughly 80% recorded once. Sequencing used PBMCs. These receptors originate from a woman younger than 45 in good health and CMV-seronegative.

The table lists this clone with a count of one. The chain links TRBV28 to TRBJ1-2; 7 nucleotides agree with TRBD1. This CDR3 comprises 12 residues. Per the germline V gene, CDR1 is MDHEN and CDR2 is SYDVKM. V trimming: 4 bases; J trimming: 8 bases; junction bases outside the gene matches: 4. DNA of the CDR3: TGTGCCAGCAGTTCACAGGGGTTCGGCTACACCTTC. Its protein is CASSSQGFGYTF.

This chain connects TRBV5-6 to TRBJ1-1; no definite D call. Germline CDR1 is SGHDT and CDR2 is YYEEEE. The CDR3 sequence is 11 residues long. Trimming took off 1 base at V and 6 bases at J, with 4 bases between the two ends. CDR3 sequence (DNA): TGTGCCAGCAGCTTGTTCTCTGAAGCTTTCTTT. Amino acid sequence: CASSLFSEAFF.

This clone was found a few times. This sequence joins TRBV4-3 and TRBJ2-3; 7 positions agree with TRBD1. This CDR3 is 16 amino acids long. Germline loops: CDR1 LGHNA, CDR2 YSLEER. With V trimmed by 0 bases and J by 2 bases, 5 bases remained unmatched. The CDR3 nucleotides are TGCGCCAGCAGCCAAGACTTAGGGGGCCTCACAGATACGCAGTATTTT. Its translation: CASSQDLGGLTDTQYF.

The chain carries TRBV15 and TRBJ1-1; no clear D. Germline loops: CDR1 LNHNV, CDR2 YYDKDF (reference sequence). V lost 1 base to trimming and J lost 3 bases, with 9 bases between them. This CDR3 region has 14 residues. Here the CDR3 DNA reads TGTGCCACCAGCAGAGGCCGACTTGACACTGAAGCTTTCTTT. This sequence encodes CATSRGRLDTEAFF. Supplemented by reference TRBV15 and TRBJ1-1, the full variable domain reads DAMVIQNPRYQVTQFGKPVTLSCSQTLNHNVMYWYQQKSSQAPKLLFHYYDKDFNNEADTPDNFQSRRPNTSFCFLDIRSPGLGDTAMYLCATSRGRLDTEAFFGQGTRLTVV.

This sequence joins TRBV7-8 and TRBJ1-1, with D perhaps TRBD1 (5 bases). The CDR3 spans 16 residues. V was shortened by 5 bases and J by 1 base, with 17 bases between the two germline ends. Germline V lookup: CDR1 SGHVS, CDR2 FQNEAQ. This chain's CDR3 is CASSREPRGANTEAFF. DNA for the CDR3: TGTGCCAGCAGCCGGGAGCCAAGGGGAGCGAACACTGAAGCTTTCTTT.

The rearrangement joins TRBV30 to TRBJ1-5; 7 nucleotides agree with TRBD1. V shed 2 bases and J 5 bases; nucleotides not matched to a gene: 3. This CDR3 spans 13 amino acids. In germline, CDR1 is GTSNPN, CDR2 SVGIG (reference sequence). In DNA form, the CDR3 reads TGTGCCTGGAGTCCCAGGGGGGATCAGCCCCAGCATTTT. Translation gives CAWSPRGDQPQHF.

This CDR3 reads CASSLTPGTVSNYGYTF. Written as DNA, the CDR3 is TGTGCCAGCAGCTTAACCCCGGGGACAGTTTCTAACTATGGCTACACCTTC. The chain joins TRBV7-9 to TRBJ1-2, with 7 positions matching TRBD1. Germline V gives CDR1 SEHNR, CDR2 FQNEAQ (reference sequence). J gave up 0 bases and V 2 bases, and 9 bases lay outside the gene matches. CDR3 length: 17 residues.

V and J are TRBV9 and TRBJ2-7, with TRBD1 identical over 7 bases. CDR3 size: 14 residues. V gave up 3 bases and J gave up 5 bases; unmatched junction bases: 8. Germline CDR1 SGDLS, CDR2 YYNGEE. The CDR3 sequence: CASSEEQGSNEQYF. DNA for the CDR3: TGTGCCAGCAGCGAGGAACAGGGGAGTAACGAGCAGTACTTC. Supplemented by reference TRBV9 and TRBJ2-7, the full variable domain reads DSGVTQTPKHLITATGQRVTLRCSPRSGDLSVYWYQQSLDQGLQFLIQYYNGEERAKGNILERFSAQQFPDLHSELNLSSLELGDSALYFCASSEEQGSNEQYFGPGTRLTVT.

V gene TRBV7-6 combines with J gene TRBJ2-7, with a possible D match to TRBD1 (5 bases). Germline V gene lookup returns CDR1 SGHVS and CDR2 FNYEAQ. The V end lost 6 bases, the J end lost 5 bases, and 14 bases lay between the germline ends. The CDR3 has 13 residues. CDR3 sequence (DNA): TGTGCCAGCAGTTCCGGACACTGGAACGAGCAGTACTTC. This gives the protein CASSSGHWNEQYF.

The V and J genes are TRBV2 and TRBJ1-5; TRBD1 aligns across 9 bases. The V gene end was trimmed by 6 bases and the J gene end by 7 bases; junction bases not matched to a gene: 7. Germline CDR1 SNHLY, CDR2 FYNNEI. This CDR3 comprises 14 residues. The CDR3 DNA reads as TGTGCCAGCAGGGGGGACAGGGCAAGCCAGCCCCAGCATTTT. As protein: CASRGDRASQPQHF.

The rearrangement links TRBV12-5 to TRBJ2-1; a weak D match, TRBD1 (6 bases). Trimming cost V 8 bases and J 2 bases, with 10 bases left between them. Germline CDR1 LGHNT, CDR2 FRNRAP. The CDR3 is made up of 13 amino acids. CDR3 in DNA: TGTGCTAGTATACAGGGAACCTACAATGAGCAGTTCTTC. Protein: CASIQGTYNEQFF.

V and J are TRBV7-9 and TRBJ2-3, with 12 bases lining up with TRBD2. Germline trimming cut 5 bases from V and 6 bases from J; bases unmatched to any gene: 9. The CDR3 runs to 16 residues. The germline V gene encodes CDR1 SEHNR and CDR2 FQNEAQ (reference sequence). The DNA of the CDR3 is TGTGCCAGCAGCGCGACTAGCGGGAGATGGGGGGATACGCAGTATTTT. It codes for CASSATSGRWGDTQYF.

This clone has only a few counts. J is TRBJ2-5 and V is TRBV7-6; TRBD2 matches at 12 bases. The CDR3 length is 15 residues. J lost 5 bases, V lost 5 bases, and 6 bases had no gene match. Germline assignment: CDR1 SGHVS and CDR2 FNYEAQ. The CDR3 nucleotides read TGTGCCAGCAGCGAGAGGACTAGCGGGACGGAGACCCAGTACTTC. It yields the protein CASSERTSGTETQYF.

This chain connects TRBV9 to TRBJ2-5, with TRBD2 matching over 7 bases. Germline V CDR1 and CDR2: SGDLS, YYNGEE. V shed 3 bases and J 5 bases; nucleotides not matched to a gene: 7. The CDR3 is 14 amino acids. The CDR3 coding sequence is TGTGCCAGCAGCGAGGGAGGGTGGAAGGAGACCCAGTACTTC. Translated, it gives CASSEGGWKETQYF.

This clone was found a few times. J is TRBJ2-5 and V is TRBV9; 15 bases agree with TRBD2. V trimming: 0 bases; J trimming: 5 bases; junction bases outside the gene matches: 5. The V gene's germline CDR1 is SGDLS and CDR2 YYNGEE. The CDR3 contains 17 residues. CDR3 DNA: TGTGCCAGCAGCGTAGGGACTAGCGGGAGGGCCGGTGAGACCCAGTACTTC. This translates into CASSVGTSGRAGETQYF. Together with reference TRBV9 and TRBJ2-5, the CDR3 gives the full variable domain: DSGVTQTPKHLITATGQRVTLRCSPRSGDLSVYWYQQSLDQGLQFLIQYYNGEERAKGNILERFSAQQFPDLHSELNLSSLELGDSALYFCASSVGTSGRAGETQYFGPGTRLLVL.

This clone was detected once. This sequence joins TRBV29-1 and TRBJ1-1, with D possibly being TRBD1 (5 bases). This CDR3 comprises 12 residues. The germline V gene has CDR1 SQVTM and CDR2 ANQGSEA. V was pared by 4 bases and J by 7 bases, with 13 bases between. CDR3 nucleotides: TGCAGCGTTGTAGGTCAGGGTAATGAAGCTTTCTTT. This sequence encodes CSVVGQGNEAFF.

The rearrangement uses TRBV7-9 and TRBJ2-1; TRBD1 matches 12 bases. V lost 5 bases and J lost 4; bases outside the gene matches: 6. The CDR3 has 16 amino acids. Germline V gene sequence: CDR1 SEHNR, CDR2 FQNEAQ (reference sequence). CDR3 loop: CASSPQGQGAYNEQFF. The DNA of the CDR3 is TGTGCCAGCAGCCCCCAGGGACAGGGGGCTTACAATGAGCAGTTCTTC.

This clone has a single count. The rearrangement uses TRBV10-3 and TRBJ1-2; D call uncertain. The V and J ends lost 3 bases and 2 bases respectively, with 7 bases between them. Looked up from germline, CDR1 is ENHRY and CDR2 is SYGVKD. The CDR3 has 13 amino acids. The CDR3 sequence is CAISDQLNYGYTF. The CDR3 nucleotides read TGTGCCATCAGTGACCAATTGAACTATGGCTACACCTTC.

This clone was detected only a few times. This chain uses TRBV6-5 with TRBJ2-5, with D uncertain. There are 12 residues in the CDR3. The germline V and J ends were trimmed by 4 bases and 5 bases, with 8 bases remaining between them. Germline V gene lookup returns CDR1 MNHEY and CDR2 SVGAGI. In nucleotides, the CDR3 is TGTGCCAGCAGTTCTAGTGGGGAGACCCAGTACTTC. It is translated as CASSSSGETQYF.

CDR3 nucleotide sequence: TGTGCCTGGAGTGTTGGGAGGAGCGGGGGAAACACCATATATTTT. It codes for CAWSVGRSGGNTIYF. This sequence joins TRBV30 and TRBJ1-3; D not resolved. The CDR3 has 15 amino acids. Deletions cut 0 bases from V and 4 bases from J, with 13 bases between. In germline, CDR1 is GTSNPN, CDR2 SVGIG (reference sequence). The complete variable domain, with remaining parts taken from reference TRBV30 and TRBJ1-3, reads SQTIHQWPATLVQPVGSPLSLECTVEGTSNPNLYWYRQAAGRGLQLLFYSVGIGQISSEVPQNLSASRPQDRQFILSSKKLLLSDSGFYLCAWSVGRSGGNTIYFGEGSWLTVV.